These 27 T cell receptor beta chains were sequenced from one sample in a study of T cell responses to AZD1222 COVID-19 vaccine. The repertoire was sequenced with immunoSEQ multiplex PCR; TCRdb's copy has only in-frame clones and lacks some. The repertoire holds around 130,000 clones, with 80% to 95% as singletons. This specimen consisted of peripheral blood, obtained 28 days after the second AZD1222 dose. The receptors come from an adult who received the AZD1222 COVID-19 vaccine.

With regard to this clone: One end of the junction fails to match germline, which may point to a read error. The gene calls are TRBV6-1 and TRBJ1-5; 7 nucleotides match TRBD1. Germline V CDR1 and CDR2: MNHNS, SASEGT. The CDR3 consists of 15 residues. The CDR3 DNA reads as TGTGCCAGCAGGGAAGGACAGGCTCCGGGGCAGCCCCAGCATTTT. Its translation: CASREGQAPGQPQHF.

The chain couples TRBV7-9 to TRBJ2-7; no firm D call. CDR3 length: 14 amino acids. Trimming stripped 5 bases from V and 2 bases from J, with 13 bases between. CDR1 SEHNR and CDR2 FQNEAQ come from the germline V gene (reference sequence). The CDR3 region has the DNA TGTGCCAGCAGCCTTGGACCCAACGCCTACGAGCAGTACTTC. This gives the protein CASSLGPNAYEQYF.

V gene TRBV4-1 combines with J gene TRBJ2-5, with TRBD1 identical over 8 bases. The CDR3 length is 16 residues. The V segment lost 4 bases and the J segment 3 bases; nucleotides outside the gene matches: 10. The germline V gene encodes CDR1 MGHRA and CDR2 YSYEKL. CDR3 nucleotides: TGCGCCAGCAGCCCTTACTTGGGACAGGCAAAAGAGACCCAGTACTTC. Protein: CASSPYLGQAKETQYF.

The chain has TRBV9 and TRBJ1-4; 11 positions match TRBD1. Germline V CDR1 and CDR2: SGDLS, YYNGEE. V lost 4 bases and J lost 7; bases outside the gene matches: 9. The CDR3 is 16 amino acids. The CDR3: CASSPLGGTGGEKLFF. The CDR3 nucleotides are TGTGCCAGCAGCCCCCTTGGTGGGACAGGGGGTGAAAAACTGTTTTTT. Complete variable domain (other parts from reference TRBV9 and TRBJ1-4): DSGVTQTPKHLITATGQRVTLRCSPRSGDLSVYWYQQSLDQGLQFLIQYYNGEERAKGNILERFSAQQFPDLHSELNLSSLELGDSALYFCASSPLGGTGGEKLFFGSGTQLSVL.

V and J are TRBV5-1 and TRBJ2-5; possible D gene TRBD2, 5 bases. Per germline, CDR1 SGHRS and CDR2 YFSETQ. The CDR3 extends over 12 amino acids. The V end was cut by 0 bases, the J end by 7 bases, with 7 bases between. This chain's CDR3 is CASSLGRGTQYF. The CDR3 DNA is TGCGCCAGCAGCTTGGGCCGGGGGACCCAGTACTTC.

The chain employs TRBV7-8 and TRBJ2-5; TRBD2 matches at 13 bases. J was trimmed by 0 bases and V by 5 bases; bases with no gene match: 12. This CDR3 comprises 19 residues. The V gene's germline CDR1 is SGHVS and CDR2 FQNEAQ. CDR3 protein: CASSRRTSGGGSYQETQYF. DNA of the CDR3: TGTGCCAGCAGCCGAAGGACTAGCGGGGGAGGTTCGTACCAAGAGACCCAGTACTTC.

The chain is built from TRBV28 and TRBJ1-1; TRBD1 matches 9 bases. CDR3 size: 15 residues. Germline assignment: CDR1 MDHEN and CDR2 SYDVKM. The J segment lost 4 bases and the V segment lost 7 bases, leaving 10 bases of the junction unmatched. CDR3 DNA: TGTGCCAGCACCTCTGGACAGGGGACGATCACTGAAGCTTTCTTT. Its protein is CASTSGQGTITEAFF.

J is TRBJ1-1 and V is TRBV4-3; weak D call: TRBD1 (5 bases). This CDR3 is 14 amino acids long. CDR1 and CDR2 (germline): LGHNA, YSLEER. Trimming took 6 bases from V and 6 from J, leaving 17 bases between them. DNA of the CDR3: TGCGCCAGCAGGCAGCAGGGAGGGTCTCCTGAAGCTTTCTTT. Translated: CASRQQGGSPEAFF.

The J gene is TRBJ1-2, the V gene TRBV10-1, with 9 bases lining up with TRBD1. The CDR3 loop spans 13 amino acids. Germline V gene lookup returns CDR1 WNHNN and CDR2 SYGVQD (reference sequence). V trimming: 4 bases; J trimming: 8 bases; junction bases outside the gene matches: 5. CDR3 nucleotides: TGCGCCAGCAGTGCTGACAGGGGGGAAGGCTACACCTTC. Translation: CASSADRGEGYTF.

CDR3 sequence: CASRASQQETQYF. The CDR3 DNA follows: TGTGCCAGCAGGGCCTCCCAACAAGAGACCCAGTACTTC. This rearrangement joins TRBV6-5 to TRBJ2-5; no firm D call. The CDR3 is 13 residues long. Trimming shortened V by 6 bases and J by 2 bases, and 10 bases separated the two germline ends. The V gene's germline CDR1 is MNHEY and CDR2 SVGAGI.

J is TRBJ2-5 and V is TRBV25-1; D gene uncertain. Trimming took 4 bases from V and 3 from J, leaving 12 bases between them. From germline, CDR1 is MGHDK and CDR2 SYGVNS. This CDR3 is built from 14 residues. DNA of the CDR3: TGTGCCAGCAGTGGGACCGGACGGGAAGAGACCCAGTACTTC. Translating gives CASSGTGREETQYF.

CDR3 loop: CASSFMEGQPQHF. The CDR3 DNA sequence: TGTGCCAGCAGCTTCATGGAGGGCCAGCCCCAGCATTTT. The V and J genes are TRBV7-2 and TRBJ1-5; D is uncertain. V was shortened by 3 bases and J by 7 bases, with 10 bases between the two germline ends. Germline V lookup: CDR1 SGHTA, CDR2 FQGNSA. The CDR3 sequence is 13 residues long.

The V call is TRBV19, the J call TRBJ1-2; 11 positions agree with TRBD1. Germline trimming cut 1 base from V and 4 bases from J; bases unmatched to any gene: 2. This CDR3 has 15 amino acids. Germline V gives CDR1 LNHDA, CDR2 SQIVND (reference sequence). CDR3 amino acids: CASSIVGTGGYGYTF. The CDR3 DNA follows: TGTGCCAGTAGTATAGTCGGGACAGGGGGCTATGGCTACACCTTC.

The gene calls are TRBV11-2 and TRBJ1-6; unclear D gene. The CDR3 is 15 amino acids. Germline-derived CDR1 and CDR2 are SGHAT and FQNNGV. The germline V and J ends were trimmed by 4 bases and 3 bases, with 10 bases remaining between them. The CDR3 is CASSSTGDYNSPLHF. In DNA, the CDR3 is TGTGCCAGCAGCTCGACTGGTGACTATAATTCACCCCTCCACTTT.

V gene TRBV7-8 combines with J gene TRBJ2-1; D may match TRBD1 or TRBD2 (5 bases each). CDR3 size: 13 residues. Germline CDR1 reads SGHVS; CDR2 reads FQNEAQ. V gave up 3 bases and J gave up 3 bases, with 6 bases separating them. The CDR3 bases are TGTGCCAGCAGCTTGGGACGCTACAATGAGCAGTTCTTC. Translating gives CASSLGRYNEQFF.

This chain uses TRBV5-4 with TRBJ1-5; possible D gene TRBD1, 5 bases. Germline V gene sequence: CDR1 SGHNT, CDR2 YYREEE (reference sequence). The CDR3 loop spans 13 amino acids. Trimming removed 0 bases from V and 6 bases from J, with 7 bases in between. The CDR3 region has the DNA TGTGCCAGCAGCTTGGCAGGGACTCAGCCCCAGCATTTT. It encodes CASSLAGTQPQHF.

V and J are TRBV6-6 and TRBJ2-3, with 12 bases lining up with TRBD2. Germline V lookup: CDR1 MNHNY, CDR2 SVGAGI (reference sequence). The CDR3 is made up of 15 amino acids. The trim removed 6 bases at V and 6 bases at J, leaving 7 bases unmatched. CDR3 amino acids: CASRDTSGGSDTQYF. The CDR3 bases are TGTGCCAGCAGAGATACTAGCGGGGGGAGTGATACGCAGTATTTT.

This chain connects TRBV9 to TRBJ2-2; no firm D call. The CDR3 spans 16 residues. V was cut by 0 bases and J by 0 bases, with 9 bases left in between. Per germline, CDR1 SGDLS and CDR2 YYNGEE. The CDR3 region is CASSVARTANTGELFF. In DNA form, the CDR3 reads TGTGCCAGCAGCGTAGCAAGGACGGCGAACACCGGGGAGCTGTTTTTT.

The chain is built from TRBV2 and TRBJ1-2; TRBD1 agrees at 7 bases. This CDR3 has 14 residues. The trim removed 4 bases at V and 4 bases at J, leaving 6 bases unmatched. CDR1 SNHLY and CDR2 FYNNEI come from the germline V gene. CDR3 DNA sequence: TGTGCCAGCAGTGCAGGGGACAGCTTCTATGGCTACACCTTC. Translated: CASSAGDSFYGYTF.

This rearrangement joins TRBV7-9 to TRBJ2-7; no firm D call. This CDR3 is 13 amino acids long. Germline V gene lookup returns CDR1 SEHNR and CDR2 FQNEAQ (reference sequence). The V and J ends lost 5 bases and 0 bases respectively, with 8 bases between them. As DNA, the CDR3 is TGTGCCAGCAGCGGGCCTCTCTCCTACGAGCAGTACGTC. Translation: CASSGPLSYEQYV.

The chain is built from TRBV14 and TRBJ2-1, with 8 positions matching TRBD2. The V gene end was trimmed by 3 bases and the J gene end by 4 bases; junction bases not matched to a gene: 8. The CDR3 has 16 residues. CDR1 is SGHDN and CDR2 is FVKESK in the germline V gene. CDR3 sequence reads: CASSQFTVAGYNEQFF. CDR3 nucleotides: TGTGCCAGCAGCCAGTTTACCGTAGCGGGATACAATGAGCAGTTCTTC.

The genes are TRBV6-2 or TRBV6-3 and TRBJ1-1; D gene ambiguous. This CDR3 has 11 amino acids. The germline V gene encodes CDR1 MNHEY and CDR2 SVGEGT. Trimming took off 2 bases at V and 11 bases at J, with 9 bases between the two ends. CDR3 protein: CASSYPAAAFF. Written as DNA, the CDR3 is TGTGCCAGCAGTTACCCGGCGGCTGCTTTCTTT.

The V and J genes are TRBV27 and TRBJ1-4; 11 nucleotides align to TRBD1. The V segment lost 5 bases and the J segment 2 bases; nucleotides outside the gene matches: 7. CDR3 size: 17 residues. CDR1 is MNHEY, CDR2 SMNVEV, per germline (reference sequence). This CDR3 is CASSRVGDRGTNEKLFF. CDR3 coding DNA: TGTGCCAGCAGTAGGGTCGGGGACAGGGGGACTAATGAAAAACTGTTTTTT.

The chain recombines TRBV12-3 or TRBV12-4 with TRBJ1-4, with D hard to call. This CDR3 is built from 13 residues. Between the trimmed V and J ends, which lost 1 base and 1 base, there was a span of 1 base. The CDR3 here is CASSLVTNEKLFF. CDR3 nucleotide sequence: TGTGCCAGCAGTTTAGTAACTAATGAAAAACTGTTTTTT.

The chain combines TRBV5-1 with TRBJ1-2; 7 bases are shared with TRBD1. This CDR3 is built from 13 residues. The junction had 4 bases not matched to a gene; V was cut back by 3 bases and J by 5 bases. The germline gives CDR1 SGHRS, CDR2 YFSETQ. CDR3: CASSSGQNYGYTF. CDR3 coding DNA: TGCGCCAGCAGCTCGGGACAGAATTATGGCTACACCTTC.

This chain joins TRBV20-1 and TRBJ1-2; no reliable D call. The CDR3 is 11 residues long. With 5 bases removed from V and 7 bases from J, the gap between germline ends came to 11 bases. Germline V gene sequence: CDR1 DFQATT, CDR2 SNEGSKA (reference sequence). As DNA, the CDR3 is TGCAGTGCTGAGGGCCTCTTTGGCTACACCTTC. Residues: CSAEGLFGYTF.

The rearrangement joins TRBV6-5 to TRBJ1-5; tentative D call: TRBD1 (6 bases). The CDR3 spans 13 residues. V lost 8 bases and J lost 5, with 13 bases in between. Germline V gene sequence: CDR1 MNHEY, CDR2 SVGAGI. CDR3 in amino acids: CASQGDKYQPQHF. In nucleotides, the CDR3 is TGTGCCAGCCAAGGGGACAAATATCAGCCCCAGCATTTT.